The 25 T cell receptor beta chains listed next were all sequenced from one sample in a study of blood T cell repertoires in COVID-19. Here immunoSEQ multiplex PCR was the method, and the copy in TCRdb shows in-frame clones only, minus some. Among a few hundred thousand clones listed, about 90% were seen once. The sample taken for sequencing was PBMCs or T cells enriched from blood (not recorded which). Every receptor here comes from a woman under 40 who had recovered from COVID-19.

The V gene is TRBV7-6, the J gene TRBJ2-7; TRBD2 is a possible D gene (5 bases). Germline CDR1 and CDR2: SGHVS and FNYEAQ. This CDR3 comprises 15 residues. Trimming took off 1 base at V and 2 bases at J, with 12 bases between the two ends. The CDR3 reads CASSLESSGAYEQYF. As DNA, the CDR3 is TGTGCCAGCAGCTTAGAAAGCAGCGGAGCCTACGAGCAGTACTTC.

This clone was seen only once. CDR3 in DNA: TGTGCCAGCCGGGACTTGGCCTACGAGCAGTACTTC. This sequence encodes CASRDLAYEQYF. The rearrangement uses TRBV28 and TRBJ2-7; TRBD2 might be the D (6 bases). CDR1 and CDR2 from the germline V gene are MDHEN and SYDVKM. Deletions cut 8 bases from V and 2 bases from J, with 10 bases between. This CDR3 is 12 amino acids long. The variable domain in full, with the rest retrieved from reference TRBV28 and TRBJ2-7, is DVKVTQSSRYLVKRTGEKVFLECVQDMDHENMFWYRQDPGLGLRLIYFSYDVKMKEKGDIPEGYSVSREKKERFSLILESASTNQTSMYLCASRDLAYEQYFGPGTRLTVT.

V is TRBV18 and J is TRBJ2-7; D is perhaps TRBD2 (6 bases). V was cut by 0 bases and J by 3 bases, with 12 bases left in between. This CDR3 contains 15 residues. CDR1 and CDR2 (germline): KGHSH, LQKENI. Here the CDR3 DNA reads TGTGCCAGCTCACCACCGGCGGGAAAGGGCTACGAGCAGTACTTC. It specifies CASSPPAGKGYEQYF.

This chain uses TRBV6-2 or TRBV6-3 with TRBJ1-5; the match to TRBD1 covers 9 bases. The CDR3 consists of 15 residues. The trim removed 6 bases at V and 4 bases at J, leaving 7 bases unmatched. Looked up from germline, CDR1 is MNHEY and CDR2 is SVGEGT. CDR3 nucleotides: TGTGCCAGCAGCAGGGGGACAGGGTATAATCAGCCCCAGCATTTT. Translation: CASSRGTGYNQPQHF.

V is TRBV2 and J is TRBJ1-5; 11 bases line up with TRBD1. V gave up 5 bases and J gave up 7 bases; unmatched junction bases: 10. Germline CDR1 is SNHLY and CDR2 is FYNNEI. The CDR3 is 16 residues long. DNA for the CDR3: TGTGCCAGCAGTTTTGGACAGGGGGCGGAAGAGCAGCCCCAGCATTTT. It encodes CASSFGQGAEEQPQHF.

This chain links TRBV25-1 with TRBJ2-2, with 7 positions matching TRBD1. This CDR3 has 17 amino acids. Germline CDR1 reads MGHDK; CDR2 reads SYGVNS. Trimming at V came to 1 base and at J to 3 bases, leaving 8 bases not matched to a gene. In DNA, the CDR3 is TGTGCCAGCAGTGAATGGGGGAGAGGGGGCGACACCGGGGAGCTGTTTTTT. Encoded protein: CASSEWGRGGDTGELFF.

This chain joins TRBV7-2 and TRBJ2-7; 7 bases line up with TRBD1. Germline CDR1 SGHTA, CDR2 FQGNSA. V shed 8 bases, J shed 3 bases, and the junction held 7 bases outside the gene matches. The CDR3 is 13 amino acids. The CDR3 loop reads CASQVAGGYEQYF. The CDR3 region has the DNA TGTGCCAGCCAAGTCGCAGGGGGCTACGAGCAGTACTTC.

This sequence joins TRBV7-8 and TRBJ1-1; perhaps TRBD1 as D (5 bases). V was shortened by 1 base and J by 4 bases, with 16 bases between the two germline ends. Germline CDR1 SGHVS, CDR2 FQNEAQ. This CDR3 is 16 amino acids long. The CDR3: CASSLVVGVWGTEAFF. The CDR3 coding sequence is TGTGCCAGCAGCTTAGTAGTAGGGGTATGGGGCACTGAAGCTTTCTTT.

The gene calls are TRBV9 and TRBJ2-7; the match to TRBD2 covers 10 bases. J lost 7 bases, V lost 2 bases, and 6 bases had no gene match. CDR1 and CDR2 from the germline V gene are SGDLS and YYNGEE. This CDR3 has 14 amino acids. DNA of the CDR3: TGTGCCAGCAGCGTTCTAGCGGGAGAAGGTGAGCAGTACTTC. It codes for CASSVLAGEGEQYF.

The chain employs TRBV7-6 and TRBJ1-4; TRBD1 matches 10 bases. The CDR3 runs 17 residues. Germline lookup yields CDR1 SGHVS and CDR2 FNYEAQ. The J segment lost 0 bases and the V segment lost 1 base, leaving 2 bases of the junction unmatched. The CDR3 bases are TGTGCCAGCAGCTTAGGTGGACAGGGGGCAACTAATGAAAAACTGTTTTTT. It is translated as CASSLGGQGATNEKLFF.

The chain is built from TRBV19 and TRBJ2-5; TRBD2 agrees at 14 bases. With 5 bases clipped from V and 1 base from J, the junction kept 9 bases outside the gene matches. The CDR3 contains 18 residues. Germline V gene lookup returns CDR1 LNHDA and CDR2 SQIVND (reference sequence). CDR3 in DNA: TGTGCCAGTAGTCGTACCGGGACTAGCGGGAGCCTCCAAGAGACCCAGTACTTC. Its protein is CASSRTGTSGSLQETQYF.

Remarks on this clone: The identical CDR3 is also encoded by other nucleotide sequences in the sample. The chain is built from TRBV30 and TRBJ1-2; TRBD1 aligns across 8 bases. CDR3 length: 13 residues. Germline values: CDR1 GTSNPN, CDR2 SVGIG (reference sequence). With V trimmed by 2 bases and J by 5 bases, 4 bases remained unmatched. CDR3 DNA sequence: TGTGCCTGGAGTAGGGACAGGCCTTATGGCTACACCTTC. Amino acids: CAWSRDRPYGYTF.

The CDR3 DNA sequence: TGTGCCAGCAGCTTGGTCCCGTTGACGGCAGGTTATGGCTACACCTTC. The encoded protein is CASSLVPLTAGYGYTF. The chain links TRBV5-6 to TRBJ1-2; D unresolved. This CDR3 spans 16 amino acids. Looked up from germline, CDR1 is SGHDT and CDR2 is YYEEEE. Trimming stripped 0 bases from V and 5 bases from J, with 17 bases between.

This clone appeared once. The chain combines TRBV7-2 with TRBJ1-5; D call uncertain. The CDR3 contains 12 residues. Germline lookup yields CDR1 SGHTA and CDR2 FQGNSA. Trimming stripped 3 bases from V and 3 bases from J, with 3 bases between. CDR3 bases: TGTGCCAGCAGCTTCTACAATCAGCCCCAGCATTTT. Protein: CASSFYNQPQHF.

The V gene is TRBV18, the J gene TRBJ2-2, with TRBD2 matching over 9 bases. J was trimmed by 7 bases and V by 0 bases; bases with no gene match: 3. This CDR3 has 15 amino acids. Germline assignment: CDR1 KGHSH and CDR2 LQKENI. Written as DNA, the CDR3 is TGTGCCAGCTCACCACCCGCTAGCGGGAACGGGGAGCTGTTTTTT. Protein product: CASSPPASGNGELFF.

This chain connects TRBV5-1 to TRBJ2-7; no clear D. Trimming shortened V by 0 bases and J by 0 bases, and 4 bases separated the two germline ends. This CDR3 is 13 amino acids long. From germline, CDR1 is SGHRS and CDR2 YFSETQ. The CDR3, as DNA: TGCGCCAGCAGCTTGGGGGCCTCCTACGAGCAGTACTTC. Translated, it gives CASSLGASYEQYF.

CDR3 amino acids: CASRGDRAYEQYF. The CDR3 coding sequence is TGCGCCAGCAGGGGGGACAGGGCCTACGAGCAGTACTTC. The genes are TRBV5-1 and TRBJ2-7, with 9 bases matching TRBD1. V shed 5 bases, J shed 2 bases, and the junction held 2 bases outside the gene matches. The CDR3 totals 13 residues. From germline, CDR1 is SGHRS and CDR2 YFSETQ.

The chain carries TRBV7-2 and TRBJ2-3; tentative D call: TRBD2 (6 bases). The CDR3 is 14 amino acids. CDR1 and CDR2 (germline): SGHTA, FQGNSA. The ends were cut back, 8 bases at V and 0 bases at J, with 12 bases in the middle. For the CDR3, the DNA is TGTGCCAGCTCCCCGGGGGACAGCACAGATACGCAGTATTTT. Translation gives CASSPGDSTDTQYF.

The chain couples TRBV19 to TRBJ2-5; 7 bases agree with TRBD1. The V gene's germline CDR1 is LNHDA and CDR2 SQIVND (reference sequence). The CDR3 is 13 amino acids. V trimming: 6 bases; J trimming: 4 bases; junction bases outside the gene matches: 5. In DNA, the CDR3 is TGTGCCAGTAGCAGGGGGTTTCGAGAGACCCAGTACTTC. Protein product: CASSRGFRETQYF.

The V call is TRBV28, the J call TRBJ2-3; 12 nucleotides match TRBD2. CDR1 MDHEN and CDR2 SYDVKM come from the germline V gene. CDR3 length: 15 amino acids. The V segment lost 7 bases and the J segment 2 bases; nucleotides outside the gene matches: 4. CDR3 nucleotides: TGTGCCAGCAAGGCTAGCGGGAGGGCCACAGATACGCAGTATTTT. Translating gives CASKASGRATDTQYF.

The chain links TRBV6-5 to TRBJ1-5, with TRBD1 matching 7 bases. The CDR3 runs 13 residues. Germline V lookup: CDR1 MNHEY, CDR2 SVGAGI. V was clipped by 6 bases and J by 4 bases; unmatched bases: 3. The DNA of the CDR3 is TGTGCCAGCAGCGGGACAGATAATCAGCCCCAGCATTTT. Encoded protein: CASSGTDNQPQHF.

This chain joins TRBV12-3 or TRBV12-4 and TRBJ1-2, with no clear D. Deletions cut 5 bases from V and 4 bases from J, with 11 bases between. This CDR3 has 13 residues. This CDR3 is CASSPLGVYGYTF. The CDR3 DNA sequence: TGTGCCAGCAGTCCCTTAGGAGTCTATGGCTACACCTTC.

This chain joins TRBV3-1 (or the pseudogene TRBV3-2) and TRBJ2-3; 13 bases line up with TRBD2. Losses at the gene ends were 4 bases for V and 5 bases for J; bases not matched to a gene: 6. CDR3 length equals 16 residues. Germline V gives CDR1 LGHDT, CDR2 YNNKEL (reference sequence). CDR3 DNA sequence: TGTGCCAGCAGCCCCAGACTAGCGGGAGGCTTAGATACGCAGTATTTT. Translation: CASSPRLAGGLDTQYF.

The CDR3 DNA reads TGTGCCAGCGGGCTAGCGGGACACAATGAGCAGTTCTTC. As protein: CASGLAGHNEQFF. V and J are TRBV2 and TRBJ2-1, with 9 positions matching TRBD2. This CDR3 has 13 residues. The V segment lost 8 bases and the J segment 5 bases; nucleotides outside the gene matches: 4. CDR1 is SNHLY, CDR2 FYNNEI, per germline.

V gene TRBV5-1 combines with J gene TRBJ2-7, with TRBD2 matching over 10 bases. Trimming cost V 3 bases and J 3 bases; bases outside gene matches: 6. This CDR3 has 15 amino acids. Germline-derived CDR1 and CDR2 are SGHRS and YFSETQ. CDR3 nucleotide sequence: TGCGCCAGCAGCTCCACTAGCGGGACCATCTACGAGCAGTACTTC. Residues: CASSSTSGTIYEQYF.